One and the same sample provided the 7 T cell receptor beta chains below, sequenced in a study of shared clonotypes between healthy human individuals. Clones were sequenced by immunoSEQ multiplex PCR, and TCRdb holds only the in-frame ones, with some missing. The data contain hundreds of thousands of clones, 77% of them seen just once; the ten biggest clones take up approximately 12%. The sample taken for sequencing was PBMCs. The receptors come from a woman between 35 and 50 years old in good health. Some clones in this sample may be carry-over from other donors' samples.

Only a few counts were recorded for this clone. This rearrangement joins TRBV20-1 to TRBJ2-5, with D uncertain. The DNA end is a closer match to TRBJ2-7, so the J assignment may be wrong. This CDR3 is built from 11 residues. Germline-derived CDR1 and CDR2 are DFQATT and SNEGSKA (reference sequence). The CDR3 protein is CSAREGYEQYF. DNA of the CDR3: TGCAGTGCTAGAGAGGGCTACGAGCAGTACTTC.

The chain is built from TRBV30 and TRBJ1-3; no reliable D call. Germline CDR1 and CDR2: GTSNPN and SVGIG (reference sequence). The CDR3 runs to 13 residues. Trimming pared 1 base from V and 4 bases from J, leaving 8 bases between. For the CDR3, the DNA is TGTGCCTGGAGTGAGGGTCCGGGAAACACCATATATTTT. It yields the protein CAWSEGPGNTIYF.

In regard to this clone: Only one base separates this from a far larger clonotype, so it likely reflects a read error. Other DNA variants within this sample encode the same CDR3. The chain carries TRBV5-1 and TRBJ1-5; 7 bases fit TRBD1. V was pared by 0 bases and J by 7 bases, with 7 bases of the junction left unmatched. The CDR3 has 15 residues. CDR1 and CDR2 (germline): SGHRS, YFSETQ. The CDR3 reads CASSLEGARGQPQHF. The CDR3, as DNA: TGCGCCAGCAGCTTGGAGGGGGCTCGTGGGCAGCCCCAGCATTTT. The variable domain in full, completed from reference TRBV5-1 and TRBJ1-5, reads KAGVTQTPRYLIKTRGQQVTLSCSPISGHRSVSWYQQTPGQGLQFLFEYFSETQRNKGNFPGRFSGRQFSNSRSEMNVSTLELGDSALYLCASSLEGARGQPQHFGDGTRLSIL.

This rearrangement joins TRBV2 to TRBJ2-1, with 11 positions matching TRBD2. The length of the CDR3 is 16 residues. The V gene's germline CDR1 is SNHLY and CDR2 FYNNEI. Unmatched junction bases numbered 9, after V lost 6 bases and J lost 5 bases. CDR3 loop: CASRPELAGVDNEQFF. The CDR3 DNA sequence: TGTGCCAGCAGGCCCGAACTAGCGGGAGTTGACAATGAGCAGTTCTTC.

This clone was seen a single time. V gene TRBV7-2 combines with J gene TRBJ2-7; D ambiguous. CDR1 and CDR2 (germline): SGHTA, FQGNSA. The CDR3 runs to 13 residues. V lost 2 bases and J lost 5, with 10 bases in between. The CDR3 DNA sequence: TGTGCCAGCAGCTTATTCCCCCCGAACGAGCAGTACTTC. This sequence encodes CASSLFPPNEQYF. Together with reference TRBV7-2 and TRBJ2-7, the CDR3 gives the full variable domain: GAGVSQSPSNKVTEKGKDVELRCDPISGHTALYWYRQSLGQGLEFLIYFQGNSAPDKSGLPSDRFSAERTGGSVSTLTIQRTQQEDSAVYLCASSLFPPNEQYFGPGTRLTVT.

The CDR3: CASSPLDRFSYEQYF. The CDR3 DNA reads as TGTGCCAGCAGTCCACTGGACAGGTTCTCCTACGAGCAGTACTTC. V and J are TRBV27 and TRBJ2-7; TRBD1 agrees at 7 bases. The CDR3 spans 15 residues. The germline V gene encodes CDR1 MNHEY and CDR2 SMNVEV (reference sequence). V trimming: 5 bases; J trimming: 0 bases; junction bases outside the gene matches: 7.

This clone was seen only a few times. The rearrangement uses TRBV5-4 and TRBJ2-5, with D unclear. Per the germline V gene, CDR1 is SGHNT and CDR2 is YYREEE (reference sequence). The CDR3 extends over 14 amino acids. V was shortened by 1 base and J by 1 base, with 8 bases between the two germline ends. CDR3 residues: CASSLFDSQETQYF. The DNA for the CDR3 is TGTGCCAGCAGCTTGTTCGACTCCCAAGAGACCCAGTACTTC.